A selection of T cell receptor beta chains follows, all from one sample in a study of glioma-infiltrating T cells after dendritic cell vaccination. Repertoires were generated with immunoSEQ multiplex PCR, while TCRdb's copy carries only in-frame clones and drops some. The sample lists approximately 50,000 clones; over 75% were seen once. Here the sequenced sample was blood, taken after dendritic cell vaccination. The source is a human donor with glioblastoma. Both conserved end residues are part of each CDR3. A D gene is named only where the DNA matches it firmly. Part of the rows lack a size; the others show once, few, many or a class for expanded clones.

13	TRBV7-9	.	TRBJ1-2	.	TGTGCCAGCAGCTTGGGCGCTCCCTATGGCTACACCTTC	CASSLGAPYGYTF
15	TRBV7-6	.	TRBJ2-7	TRBD2	TGTGCCAGCAGCCCTACAGCGGGGGAGTACTACGAGCAGTACTTC	CASSPTAGEYYEQYF
15	TRBV27	once	TRBJ2-7	.	TGTGCCAGCAGTTTAATCGCAGGGCCTACCTACGAGCAGTACTTC	CASSLIAGPTYEQYF
14	TRBV19	.	TRBJ1-2	.	TGTGCCAGTAGTATGGGCAATATCAACTATGGCTACACCTTC	CASSMGNINYGYTF
15	TRBV10-3	once	TRBJ2-2	.	TGTGCCATCAACTCACAGGGAGGGGGCACCGGGGAGCTGTTTTTT	CAINSQGGGTGELFF
17	TRBV27	.	TRBJ2-2	.	TGTGCCAGCAGTTTGTTTATTGCAGGCAGGTGGGCCGGGGAGCTGTTTTTT	CASSLFIAGRWAGELFF
14	TRBV29-1	.	TRBJ2-4	.	TGCAGCGTTCCCTGGGGGAGTGGAGGGAACATTCAGTACTTC	CSVPWGSGGNIQYF
15	TRBV29-1	.	TRBJ2-7	TRBD1	TGCAGCGTTGAAGTCCAGACAGGGGTCCGGGTCGAGCAGTACTTC	CSVEVQTGVRVEQYF
17	TRBV7-9	.	TRBJ2-1	TRBD1	TGTGCCAGCAGCCTCACCATCGGGACAGGGCCGCTCAATGAGCAGTTCTTC	CASSLTIGTGPLNEQFF
15	TRBV19	once	TRBJ1-5	TRBD1	TGTGCCAGTACCCCCGGGACAGGGAGCAATCAGCCCCAGCATTTT	CASTPGTGSNQPQHF
15	TRBV7-3	.	TRBJ1-1	TRBD1	TGTGCCAGCAGCTCCGCGACAGGGGGCCGGACTGAAGCTTTCTTT	CASSSATGGRTEAFF
16	TRBV2	.	TRBJ2-1	TRBD2	TGTGCCAGCAGTGAACAGGGGACTAGCGGGACCGATGAGCAGTTCTTC	CASSEQGTSGTDEQFF
17	TRBV27	.	TRBJ1-2	TRBD1	TGTGCCAGCAGTTCCACTCGGACAGGGGGCGGAAACTATGGCTACACCTTC	CASSSTRTGGGNYGYTF
12	TRBV28	once	TRBJ1-1	.	TGTGCCAGCAGCTTAGCGGGTACTGAAGCTTTCTTT	CASSLAGTEAFF
15	TRBV10-3	.	TRBJ1-5	.	TGTGCCATCAGTGAAAAGAGGTATAGCAATCAGCCCCAGCATTTT	CAISEKRYSNQPQHF
15	TRBV5-1	.	TRBJ1-1	TRBD1	TGCGCCAGCAGCGGGGACAGGGGCTCGAGGACTGAAGCTTTCTTT	CASSGDRGSRTEAFF
12	TRBV18	.	TRBJ2-7	.	TGTGCCAGCTCACCACGGGAGGACGAGCAGTACTTC	CASSPREDEQYF
14	TRBV4-1	.	TRBJ2-5	TRBD2	TGCGCCAGCAGCCAGTCTAGCGGGAAAGAGACCCAGTACTTC	CASSQSSGKETQYF
14	TRBV7-3	.	TRBJ2-1	.	TGTGCCAGCAGCTTAACCACTTTGAGGAATGAGCAGTTCTTC	CASSLTTLRNEQFF
17	TRBV7-3	.	TRBJ2-7	.	TGTGCCAGCAGCTTAAAGTCAGGGTCTATCCTACGGTGCGAGCAGTACTTC	CASSLKSGSILRCEQYF
14	TRBV10-3	few	TRBJ2-7	TRBD1	TGTGCCATCACCGGGACAGGTATTGCCTACGAGCAGTACTTC	CAITGTGIAYEQYF
15	TRBV9	.	TRBJ1-2	.	TGTGCCAGCAGCGTAGATCAGGGTTCTTTCTCTGGCTACACCTTC	CASSVDQGSFSGYTF
20	TRBV9	once	TRBJ2-1	.	TGTGCCAGCAGCGGATATGGGGGCGGGAGTGGGGGTAGCTCCTACAATGAGCAGTTCTTC	CASSGYGGGSGGSSYNEQFF
15	TRBV30	.	TRBJ2-2	TRBD2	TGTGCTTCGGACGGTAGCGGGATTGCCACCGGGGAGCTGTTTTTT	CASDGSGIATGELFF
13	TRBV7-2	.	TRBJ2-7	.	TGTGCCAGCAGACTTCAGGGTACCTACGAGCAGTACTTC	CASRLQGTYEQYF
17	TRBV4-3	.	TRBJ2-2	.	TGCGCCAGCAGCCGCCGATTGGAGGCAGTGAACACCGGGGAGCTGTTTTTT	CASSRRLEAVNTGELFF
12	TRBV28	.	TRBJ2-5	.	TGTGCCAGCAGTCGACAGGCAGAGACCCAGTACTTC	CASSRQAETQYF
13	TRBV11-2	.	TRBJ2-7	.	TGTGCCAGCAGCGCCCAGACTGGCTTTGAGCAGTACTTC	CASSAQTGFEQYF
15	TRBV2	.	TRBJ2-5	TRBD1	TGTGCCAGCAAGGTCCAGGGGGCTAGTCGGGAGACCCAGTACTTC	CASKVQGASRETQYF
16	TRBV4-2	.	TRBJ2-1	.	TGTGCCAGCAGCCAAGAAGCAGCGGAAGCCTACAATGAGCAGTTCTTC	CASSQEAAEAYNEQFF
14	TRBV9	.	TRBJ2-7	.	TGTGCCAGCAGCGTAGCTGCTGAGTCGGGAGAGCAGTACTTC	CASSVAAESGEQYF
18	TRBV2	once	TRBJ2-5	.	TGTGCCAGCAGTGATCAGGGGATGGTTTGGATGTCGTTAGAGACCCAGTACTTC	CASSDQGMVWMSLETQYF
14	TRBV19	.	TRBJ1-2	.	TGTGCCAGTAGTATCCAAAACGTCGGGGGTGGCTACACCTTC	CASSIQNVGGGYTF
16	TRBV5-1	.	TRBJ1-1	TRBD1	TGCGCCAGCAGCCCAAAACCAGGACAGGGCAACACTGAAGCTTTCTTT	CASSPKPGQGNTEAFF
16	TRBV9	.	TRBJ2-1	TRBD2	TGTGCCAGCAGCCACGGGAGGGGGGGGTTCATGATATTCCCGTTCTTC	CASSHGRGGFMIFPFF
15	TRBV18	.	TRBJ1-1	.	TGTGCCAGCTCACCGTCAACCCACGGGGGCACTGAAGCTTTCTTT	CASSPSTHGGTEAFF
14	TRBV6-1	.	TRBJ1-5	.	TGTGCCAGCAGTGACAGGCCGGGGGATCAGCCCCAGCATTTT	CASSDRPGDQPQHF
16	TRBV29-1	.	TRBJ2-2	TRBD1	TGCAGCGTAGGGAAGGACAGGGGGCCTAGGGACGGGGAGCTGTTTTTT	CSVGKDRGPRDGELFF
14	TRBV18	.	TRBJ1-1	TRBD1	TGTGCCAGCTCTCGCGGGGGACAGGGCACTGAAGCTTTCTTT	CASSRGGQGTEAFF
16	TRBV7-3	.	TRBJ2-1	.	TGTGCCAGCAGCTTAACGCCGGGAGCCCTTGAGTATGAGCAGTTCTTC	CASSLTPGALEYEQFF
14	TRBV5-1	.	TRBJ2-7	.	TGCGCCAGCAGCTCTGGCATTCAGGTTTACGAGCAGTACTTC	CASSSGIQVYEQYF
15	TRBV6-4	.	TRBJ2-3	TRBD1	TGTGCCAGCAGTGACTCCGGGACAGTTACAGATACGCAGTATTTT	CASSDSGTVTDTQYF
17	TRBV7-2	.	TRBJ2-2	TRBD2	TGTGCCAGCAGCTCCCCGACTAGCGGGAACCGGCCCGGGGAGCTGTTTTTT	CASSSPTSGNRPGELFF
14	TRBV7-2	.	TRBJ1-4	TRBD1	TGTGCCAGCAGCTCAAACAGGGGGCGTGAAAAACTGTTTTTT	CASSSNRGREKLFF
13	TRBV7-2	.	TRBJ2-7	.	TGTGCCAGCAGCTCCGCAGGGGTGCTCGAGCAGTACTTC	CASSSAGVLEQYF
17	TRBV27	.	TRBJ1-4	.	TGTGCCAGCAGTCCCCGGAGCATTCAGAGATATTGGGAAAAACTGTTTTTT	CASSPRSIQRYWEKLFF
14	TRBV5-5	.	TRBJ2-1	.	TGTGCCAGCACCGGGACTCCGTTTAACAATGAGCAGTTCTTC	CASTGTPFNNEQFF
15	TRBV5-6	.	TRBJ1-1	.	TGTGCCAGCAGCACGAAAACAGGGACGGACACTGAAGCTTTCTTT	CASSTKTGTDTEAFF
14	TRBV4-1	.	TRBJ2-3	TRBD2	TGCGCCAGCGGCCATAGCGGGAGCACAGATACGCAGTATTTT	CASGHSGSTDTQYF
14	TRBV29-1	.	TRBJ1-1	TRBD1	TGCAGCGTTGAGGGACAGGGGGGTTGGACTGAAGCTTTCTTT	CSVEGQGGWTEAFF
16	TRBV6-5	.	TRBJ1-5	.	TGTGCCAGCAGTTTAAGGGGGGGGATTGGGAATCAGCCTCAGCATTTT	CASSLRGGIGNQPQHF
15	TRBV5-6	.	TRBJ2-5	.	TGTGCCAGCACTAAGCGGGTATTAGGAGGAGAGACCCAGTACTTC	CASTKRVLGGETQYF
17	TRBV18	.	TRBJ2-5	.	TGTGCCAGCTCACCAGCGGCTGACGCCCTCTTAGGATGGACCCAGTACTTC	CASSPAADALLGWTQYF